One and the same sample provided the 14 T cell receptor beta chains below, sequenced in a study of T cells in localized non-small cell lung cancer (dated by TCRdb to 2018 to 2020). The library was produced with the immunoSEQ multiplex PCR assay. Imported from immuneACCESS, the table was reduced by TCRdb to in-frame sequences with V and J called. These copies leave out some clones; in studies compared against another copy, an unresolved V gene accounts for under half, and the cause of the remainder is not known. The sample records about 2,900 clones, roughly a third of which are singletons. The top ten constitute over 9% of the sample. Sequences were derived from normal lung tissue next to the tumor, sampled before any cancer treatment. Receptors originate from a male donor at least 60 years old with stage I squamous cell lung carcinoma.

This chain joins TRBV6-8 and TRBJ1-1; no firm D call. V gave up 1 base and J gave up 0 bases, with 9 bases separating them. This CDR3 comprises 15 residues. Germline V gene lookup returns CDR1 MNHGY and CDR2 SAAAGT. CDR3 in amino acids: CASSYFEHMNTEAFF. The CDR3 coding sequence is TGTGCCAGCAGTTACTTTGAACATATGAACACTGAAGCTTTCTTT.

CDR3 sequence: CAISETKKTGSGANVLTF. The DNA for the CDR3 is TGTGCCATCAGTGAGACGAAAAAAACAGGGTCTGGGGCCAACGTCCTGACTTTC. This sequence joins TRBV10-3 and TRBJ2-6; a weak D match, TRBD1 (6 bases). Germline lookup yields CDR1 ENHRY and CDR2 SYGVKD. The CDR3 loop spans 18 amino acids. V was trimmed by 2 bases and J by 1 base, leaving 15 bases between them.

This clone is deemed medium-sized (0.01 to 0.1%). The V call is TRBV11-3, the J call TRBJ1-1; tentatively, D is TRBD1 (5 bases). Trimming left V 1 base short and J 1 base short, with 16 bases between. The CDR3 runs 17 residues. In germline, CDR1 is SGHNT, CDR2 YENEEA. The CDR3, as DNA: TGTGCCAGCAGCTTAGGGGGTTCGGGGGTCAGGAACACTGAAGCTTTCTTT. Encoded protein: CASSLGGSGVRNTEAFF.

J is TRBJ2-7 and V is TRBV19; perhaps TRBD1 as D (6 bases). The germline V gene encodes CDR1 LNHDA and CDR2 SQIVND (reference sequence). The V gene lost 7 bases and the J gene lost 7 bases, with 26 bases spanning the gap. CDR3 size: 16 residues. Here the CDR3 reads CASTPSGVTGTGEQYF. The CDR3 nucleotides read TGTGCCAGTACCCCCTCTGGGGTGACAGGTACGGGAGAGCAGTACTTC.

In this sample, this clone is medium-sized. V gene TRBV6-8 combines with J gene TRBJ2-2; 11 bases map to TRBD1. The V and J ends lost 0 bases and 3 bases, in that order; junction bases with no gene match: 6. Germline loops: CDR1 MNHGY, CDR2 SAAAGT. CDR3 length: 18 amino acids. The CDR3 DNA is TGTGCCAGCAGTTACTCCTTGGACAGGGGGCTTTACACCGGGGAGCTGTTTTTT. It yields the protein CASSYSLDRGLYTGELFF.

The chain combines TRBV11-3 with TRBJ2-5; 13 positions match TRBD2. Germline CDR1 is SGHNT and CDR2 is YENEEA. Losses at the gene ends were 4 bases for V and 2 bases for J; bases not matched to a gene: 4. The CDR3 totals 16 residues. The CDR3 sequence: CASSSLAGGRQETQYF. The CDR3 DNA reads TGTGCCAGCAGCTCACTAGCGGGGGGGAGACAAGAGACCCAGTACTTC.

This clone was detected a few times. J is TRBJ2-7 and V is TRBV5-1; 9 bases are a match to TRBD2. This CDR3 has 14 residues. From germline, CDR1 is SGHRS and CDR2 YFSETQ. V gave up 4 bases and J gave up 6 bases; unmatched junction bases: 8. The CDR3 region is CASSQLAGSPEQYF. CDR3 nucleotides: TGCGCCAGCAGCCAGCTAGCGGGGTCTCCCGAGCAGTACTTC.

The V call is TRBV5-1, the J call TRBJ2-7; possibly TRBD1 or TRBD2 for D (6 bases each). Germline CDR1 and CDR2: SGHRS and YFSETQ. The CDR3 runs 14 residues. Trimming pared 4 bases from V and 2 bases from J, leaving 13 bases between. The CDR3 loop reads CASSLGGGTYEQYF. CDR3 DNA: TGCGCCAGCAGCCTGGGGGGCGGGACCTACGAGCAGTACTTC.

This chain joins TRBV19 and TRBJ1-5, with TRBD1 identical over 9 bases. Germline V CDR1 and CDR2: LNHDA, SQIVND (reference sequence). The CDR3 length is 15 residues. V dropped 5 bases and J dropped 6; count of bases not matched to a gene: 8. The CDR3 DNA is TGTGCCAGTAGTCTGACCGGGACAGGGTTTCAGCCCCAGCATTTT. This sequence encodes CASSLTGTGFQPQHF.

This clone has a count of ten or more. One junction end disagrees with the germline gene, perhaps due to a read error. The chain uses TRBV6-8 and TRBJ1-2; 10 bases are shared with TRBD1. Germline CDR1 is MNHGY and CDR2 is SAAAGT. The CDR3 runs 13 residues. CDR3 sequence (DNA): TGTGCCAGCCGCACCGGGACAGGGGCATACTATAGCTTC. It translates to CASRTGTGAYYSF.

In this sample, this clone turned up a few times. The rearrangement joins TRBV10-3 to TRBJ2-4; D assignment may be TRBD1 or TRBD2 (5 bases each). V was shortened by 0 bases and J by 6 bases, with 12 bases between the two germline ends. The CDR3 is 15 amino acids. Per germline, CDR1 ENHRY and CDR2 SYGVKD. The CDR3 nucleotides read TGTGCCATCAGTGAGTCGACCCGGGGCAGAAACATTCAGTACTTC. Its protein product is CAISESTRGRNIQYF.

In this sample, this clone is medium-sized. This chain uses TRBV11-3 with TRBJ1-4, with TRBD1 identical over 10 bases. The V gene end was trimmed by 1 base and the J gene end by 8 bases; junction bases not matched to a gene: 4. The CDR3 is made up of 15 amino acids. Germline V gene lookup returns CDR1 SGHNT and CDR2 YENEEA. The CDR3 region has the DNA TGTGCCAGCAGCTTAGGGACAGGGGGGAACGAAAAACTGTTTTTT. This sequence encodes CASSLGTGGNEKLFF.

The rearrangement links TRBV5-1 to TRBJ2-3; the D gene is possibly TRBD1 (5 bases). The germline CDR1 and CDR2 sequences are SGHRS and YFSETQ. V lost 2 bases and J lost 2, with 9 bases in between. The CDR3 runs to 14 residues. CDR3 DNA sequence: TGCGCCAGCAGCTTCGACAGTCCCACAGATACGCAGTATTTT. This encodes CASSFDSPTDTQYF.

By share of the sample, this clone is medium-sized. The chain links TRBV6-8 to TRBJ2-2; D may be TRBD2 (6 bases). The length of the CDR3 is 14 residues. Germline V gene data show CDR1 as MNHGY and CDR2 as SAAAGT. V was trimmed by 6 bases and J by 4 bases, leaving 12 bases between them. CDR3 sequence reads: CASRTDGGTGELFF. CDR3 sequence (DNA): TGTGCCAGCAGGACTGACGGGGGCACCGGGGAGCTGTTTTTT.